The 11 T cell receptor beta chains presented below share a single source sample, sequenced in a study of cytomegalovirus exposure and HLA in healthy donors. 60 Vbeta and 13 Jbeta primers were used in PCR. Generated by immunoSEQ multiplex PCR, the TCRdb table keeps only in-frame clones and is missing some. The sample includes fewer than 200,000 clones, approximately 80% of them seen just once. The sequencing sample was made of PBMCs. All receptors derive from a woman aged 35 to 49 in good health and CMV-seropositive.

V and J are TRBV9 and TRBJ2-5, with D unresolved. V gave up 0 bases and J gave up 2 bases, with 5 bases separating them. From germline, CDR1 is SGDLS and CDR2 YYNGEE. This CDR3 spans 13 amino acids. The CDR3 DNA is TGTGCCAGCAGCGTAGACAGACAAGAGACCCAGTACTTC. The encoded protein is CASSVDRQETQYF.

In its sample, this clone was seen a few times. The chain couples TRBV5-5 to TRBJ1-5; TRBD1 matches at 8 bases. V shed 0 bases and J 5 bases; nucleotides not matched to a gene: 4. The CDR3 runs 15 residues. Germline V gene lookup returns CDR1 SGHKS and CDR2 YYEKEE (reference sequence). CDR3 DNA: TGTGCCAGCAGCTTGGGGACAGGGCGCGATCAGCCCCAGCATTTT. This gives the protein CASSLGTGRDQPQHF.

CDR3 residues: CASSLGGGDSHYEQYF. Here the CDR3 DNA reads TGTGCCAGCAGCTTAGGGGGCGGGGACTCGCACTACGAGCAGTACTTC. J is TRBJ2-7 and V is TRBV7-6; D perhaps matches TRBD2 (6 bases). Between the trimmed V and J ends, which lost 1 base and 3 bases, there was a span of 16 bases. Germline V CDR1 and CDR2: SGHVS, FNYEAQ. CDR3 length: 16 residues.

CDR3 region: CASSLWDMANYGYTF. In DNA, the CDR3 is TGTGCCAGCAGCTTATGGGACATGGCTAACTATGGCTACACCTTC. The rearrangement links TRBV7-2 to TRBJ1-2; maybe TRBD1 (6 bases). Germline loops: CDR1 SGHTA, CDR2 FQGNSA. The CDR3 extends over 15 amino acids. V was shortened by 2 bases and J by 0 bases, with 10 bases between the two germline ends. The full variable domain, with the rest looked up from reference TRBV7-2 and TRBJ1-2, is GAGVSQSPSNKVTEKGKDVELRCDPISGHTALYWYRQSLGQGLEFLIYFQGNSAPDKSGLPSDRFSAERTGGSVSTLTIQRTQQEDSAVYLCASSLWDMANYGYTFGSGTRLTVV.

V and J are TRBV19 and TRBJ1-1, with D possibly TRBD1 on 6 matching bases. Germline V gene data show CDR1 as LNHDA and CDR2 as SQIVND (reference sequence). The CDR3 consists of 13 residues. V shed 7 bases and J shed 4 bases, with 13 bases lying between them. CDR3 in amino acids: CASTHREGTEAFF. In nucleotides, the CDR3 is TGTGCCAGTACCCACAGGGAGGGCACTGAAGCTTTCTTT.

The rearrangement joins TRBV2 to TRBJ2-7; D unresolved. Germline V gene data show CDR1 as SNHLY and CDR2 as FYNNEI. V was trimmed by 1 base and J by 2 bases, leaving 6 bases between them. The CDR3 totals 13 residues. The CDR3 is CASSEGTPYEQYF. The CDR3 DNA reads as TGTGCCAGCAGTGAAGGCACACCCTACGAGCAGTACTTC. The whole variable domain, remainder taken from reference TRBV2 and TRBJ2-7, is EPEVTQTPSHQVTQMGQEVILRCVPISNHLYFYWYRQILGQKVEFLVSFYNNEISEKSEIFDDQFSVERPDGSNFTLKIRSTKLEDSAMYFCASSEGTPYEQYFGPGTRLTVT.

This clone was counted a single time. The chain links TRBV7-2 to TRBJ2-3; 11 bases line up with TRBD2. In germline, CDR1 is SGHTA, CDR2 FQGNSA. V shed 5 bases and J 3 bases; nucleotides not matched to a gene: 13. The CDR3 totals 18 residues. CDR3 amino acids: CASSPGGSGRGWTDTQYF. CDR3 coding DNA: TGTGCCAGCAGCCCTGGGGGTAGCGGGAGGGGCTGGACAGATACGCAGTATTTT.

CDR3 sequence (DNA): TGCGCCAGCAGCTTACCGGGACAGGGGATGCAGACCCAGTACTTC. Residues: CASSLPGQGMQTQYF. V is TRBV5-1 and J is TRBJ2-5; 10 nucleotides match TRBD1. Trimming removed 2 bases from V and 6 bases from J; junction bases left unmatched: 7. This CDR3 region has 15 residues. CDR1 is SGHRS, CDR2 YFSETQ, per germline.

Note on this clone: The junction differs from germline at one of its ends, possibly a read error. The chain is built from TRBV5-1 and TRBJ2-3, with D perhaps TRBD1 (5 bases). Germline lookup yields CDR1 SGHRS and CDR2 YFSETQ. There are 14 residues in the CDR3. The CDR3 coding sequence is TGCGCCAGCAGCTTGAGTCAGGGCACCGATACGCAGTATTTT. Its translation: CASSLSQGTDTQYF.

The rearrangement joins TRBV29-1 to TRBJ2-2; D might be TRBD2 (5 bases). The V end was cut by 4 bases, the J end by 6 bases, with 15 bases between. The germline CDR1 and CDR2 sequences are SQVTM and ANQGSEA. CDR3 length: 14 residues. The CDR3 region has the DNA TGCAGCGTTGTTGGTCCGGGATTGGCCGGGGAGCTGTTTTTT. This encodes CSVVGPGLAGELFF.

The chain has TRBV7-2 and TRBJ2-3, with 8 bases that match TRBD2. V lost 2 bases and J lost 2; bases outside the gene matches: 3. CDR3 length: 15 residues. Germline CDR1 reads SGHTA; CDR2 reads FQGNSA. In nucleotides, the CDR3 is TGTGCCAGCAGCTTATTAGCGGGGTTCACAGATACGCAGTATTTT. Translation gives CASSLLAGFTDTQYF.